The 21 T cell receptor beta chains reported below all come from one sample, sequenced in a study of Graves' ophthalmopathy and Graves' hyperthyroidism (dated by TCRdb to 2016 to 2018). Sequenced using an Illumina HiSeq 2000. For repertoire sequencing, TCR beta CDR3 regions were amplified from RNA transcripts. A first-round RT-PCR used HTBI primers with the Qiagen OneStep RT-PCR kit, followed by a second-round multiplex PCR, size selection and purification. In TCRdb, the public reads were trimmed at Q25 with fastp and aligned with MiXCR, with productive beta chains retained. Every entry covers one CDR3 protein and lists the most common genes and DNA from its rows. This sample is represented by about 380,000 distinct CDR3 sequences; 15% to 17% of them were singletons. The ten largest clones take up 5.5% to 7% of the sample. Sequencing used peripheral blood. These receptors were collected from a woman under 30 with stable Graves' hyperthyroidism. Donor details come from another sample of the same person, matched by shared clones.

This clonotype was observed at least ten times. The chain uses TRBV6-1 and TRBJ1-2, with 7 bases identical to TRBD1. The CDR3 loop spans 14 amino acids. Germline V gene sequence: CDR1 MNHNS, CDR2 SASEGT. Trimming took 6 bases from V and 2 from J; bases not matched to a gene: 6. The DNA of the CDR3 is TGTGCCAGCAGGTTTACAGGGGCGAACTATGGCTACACCTTC. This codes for CASRFTGANYGYTF.

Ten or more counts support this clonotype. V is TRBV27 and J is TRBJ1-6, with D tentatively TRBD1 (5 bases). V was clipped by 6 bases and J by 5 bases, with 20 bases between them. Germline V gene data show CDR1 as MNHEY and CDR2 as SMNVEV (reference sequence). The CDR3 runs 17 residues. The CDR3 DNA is TGTGCCAGCAGCCGAAGCGCCCTCACAGGAGATAATTCACCCCTCCACTTT. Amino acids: CASSRSALTGDNSPLHF.

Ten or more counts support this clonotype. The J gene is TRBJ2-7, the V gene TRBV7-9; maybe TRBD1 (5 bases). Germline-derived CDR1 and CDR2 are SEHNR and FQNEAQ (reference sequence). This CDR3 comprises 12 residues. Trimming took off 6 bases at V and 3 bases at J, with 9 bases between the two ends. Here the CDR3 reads CASRDNDYEQYF. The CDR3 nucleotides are TGTGCCAGCAGGGACAACGACTACGAGCAGTACTTC. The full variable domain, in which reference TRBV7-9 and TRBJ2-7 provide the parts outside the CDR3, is DTGVSQNPRHKITKRGQNVTFRCDPISEHNRLYWYRQTLGQGPEFLTYFQNEAQLEKSRLLSDRFSAERPKGSFSTLEIQRTEQGDSAMYLCASRDNDYEQYFGPGTRLTVT.

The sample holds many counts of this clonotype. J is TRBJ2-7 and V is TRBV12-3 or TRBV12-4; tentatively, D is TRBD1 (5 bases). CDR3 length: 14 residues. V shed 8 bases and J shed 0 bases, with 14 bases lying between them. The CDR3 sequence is CASWAGIGSYEQYF. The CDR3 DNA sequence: TGTGCCAGCTGGGCAGGGATAGGCTCCTACGAGCAGTACTTC.

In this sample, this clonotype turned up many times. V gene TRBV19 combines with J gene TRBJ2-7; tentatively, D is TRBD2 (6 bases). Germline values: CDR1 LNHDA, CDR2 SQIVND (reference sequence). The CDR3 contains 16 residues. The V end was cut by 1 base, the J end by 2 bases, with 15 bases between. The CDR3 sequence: CASSIARRRGAYEQYF. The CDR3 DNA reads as TGTGCCAGTAGTATAGCAAGGAGGAGGGGAGCCTACGAGCAGTACTTC. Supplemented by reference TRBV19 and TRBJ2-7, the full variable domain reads DGGITQSPKYLFRKEGQNVTLSCEQNLNHDAMYWYRQDPGQGLRLIYYSQIVNDFQKGDIAEGYSVSREKKESFPLTVTSAQKNPTAFYLCASSIARRRGAYEQYFGPGTRLTVT.

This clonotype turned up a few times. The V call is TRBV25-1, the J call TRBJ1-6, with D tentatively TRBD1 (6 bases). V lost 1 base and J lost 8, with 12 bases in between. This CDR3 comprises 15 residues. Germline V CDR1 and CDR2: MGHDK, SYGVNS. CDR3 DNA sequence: TGTGCCAGCAGTGAATCAGGGGCAAAGGATTCACCCCTCCACTTT. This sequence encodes CASSESGAKDSPLHF.

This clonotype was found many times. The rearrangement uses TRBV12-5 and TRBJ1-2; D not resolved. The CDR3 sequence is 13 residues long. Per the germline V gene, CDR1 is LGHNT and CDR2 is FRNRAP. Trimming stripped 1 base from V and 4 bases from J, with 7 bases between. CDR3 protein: CASGLGVGYGYTF. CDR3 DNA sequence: TGTGCTAGTGGTTTGGGGGTTGGCTATGGCTACACCTTC.

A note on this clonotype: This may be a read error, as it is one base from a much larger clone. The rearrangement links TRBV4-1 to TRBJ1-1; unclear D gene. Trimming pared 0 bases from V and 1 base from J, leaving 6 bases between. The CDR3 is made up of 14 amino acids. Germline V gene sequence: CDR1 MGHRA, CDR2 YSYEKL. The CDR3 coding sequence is TGCGCCAGCAGCCAAGATGCAGGGAACACTGAAGCTTTCTTT. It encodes CASSQDAGNTEAFF.

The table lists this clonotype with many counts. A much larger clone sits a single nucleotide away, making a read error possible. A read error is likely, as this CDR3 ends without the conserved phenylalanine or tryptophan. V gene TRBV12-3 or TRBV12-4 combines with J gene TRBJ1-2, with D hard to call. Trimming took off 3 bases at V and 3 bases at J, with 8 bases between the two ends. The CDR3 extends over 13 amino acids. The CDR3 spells CASSFRDYYGYTL. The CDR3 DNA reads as TGTGCCAGCAGTTTCCGGGATTACTATGGCTACACCCTC.

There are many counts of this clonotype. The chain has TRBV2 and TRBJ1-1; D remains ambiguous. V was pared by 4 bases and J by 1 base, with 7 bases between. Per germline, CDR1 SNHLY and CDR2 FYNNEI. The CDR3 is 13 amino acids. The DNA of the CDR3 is TGTGCCAGCAGTGGATCGTGGAACACTGAAGCTTTCTTT. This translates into CASSGSWNTEAFF.

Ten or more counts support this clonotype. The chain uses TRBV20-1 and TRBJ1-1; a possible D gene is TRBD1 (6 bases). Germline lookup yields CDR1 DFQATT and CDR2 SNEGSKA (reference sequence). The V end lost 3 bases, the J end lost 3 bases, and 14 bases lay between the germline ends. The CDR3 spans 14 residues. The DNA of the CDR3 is TGCAGTGCTAGGAAGAGTACAGGGTACACTGAAGCTTTCTTT. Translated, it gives CSARKSTGYTEAFF.

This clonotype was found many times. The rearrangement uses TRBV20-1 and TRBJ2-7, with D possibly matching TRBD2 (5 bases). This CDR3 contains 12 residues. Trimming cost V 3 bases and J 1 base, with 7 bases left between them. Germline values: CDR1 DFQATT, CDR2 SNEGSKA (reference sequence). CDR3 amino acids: CSASGNSYEQYF. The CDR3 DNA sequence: TGCAGTGCTAGCGGGAATTCCTACGAGCAGTACTTC.

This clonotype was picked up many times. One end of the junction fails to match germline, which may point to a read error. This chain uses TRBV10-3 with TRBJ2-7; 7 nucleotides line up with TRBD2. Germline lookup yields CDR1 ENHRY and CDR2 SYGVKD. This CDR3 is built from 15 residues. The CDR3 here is CAISESRGGTYEQYF. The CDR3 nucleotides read TGTGCTATCAGTGAGTCCCGGGGAGGGACCTACGAGCAGTACTTC.

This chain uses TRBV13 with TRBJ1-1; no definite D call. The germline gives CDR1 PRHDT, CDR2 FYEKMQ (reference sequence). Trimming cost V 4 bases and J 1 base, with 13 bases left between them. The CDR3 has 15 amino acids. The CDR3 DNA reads TGTGCCAGCAGCTCCACATCAGGCGGGAACACTGAAGCTTTCTTT. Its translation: CASSSTSGGNTEAFF.

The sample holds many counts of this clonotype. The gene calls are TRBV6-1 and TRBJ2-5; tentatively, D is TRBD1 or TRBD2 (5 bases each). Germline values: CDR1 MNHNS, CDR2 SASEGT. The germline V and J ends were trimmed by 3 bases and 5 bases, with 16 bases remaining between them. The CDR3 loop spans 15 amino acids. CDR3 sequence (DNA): TGTGCCAGCAGTGATAACCAGGGAGCGTCGGAGACCCAGTACTTC. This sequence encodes CASSDNQGASETQYF.

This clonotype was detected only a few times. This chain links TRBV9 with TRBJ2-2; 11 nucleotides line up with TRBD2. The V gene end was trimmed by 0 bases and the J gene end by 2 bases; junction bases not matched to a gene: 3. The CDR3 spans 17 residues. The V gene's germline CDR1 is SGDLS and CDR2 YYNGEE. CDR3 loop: CASSVVAGGPNTGELFF. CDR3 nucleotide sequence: TGTGCCAGCAGCGTAGTAGCGGGGGGGCCAAACACCGGGGAGCTGTTTTTT.

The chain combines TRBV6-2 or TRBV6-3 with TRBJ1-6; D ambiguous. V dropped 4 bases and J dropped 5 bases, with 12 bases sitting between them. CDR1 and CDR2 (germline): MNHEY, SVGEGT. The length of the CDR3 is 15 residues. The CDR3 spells CASSSAGAHNSPLHF. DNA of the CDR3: TGTGCCAGCAGTTCCGCGGGAGCCCATAATTCACCCCTCCACTTT.

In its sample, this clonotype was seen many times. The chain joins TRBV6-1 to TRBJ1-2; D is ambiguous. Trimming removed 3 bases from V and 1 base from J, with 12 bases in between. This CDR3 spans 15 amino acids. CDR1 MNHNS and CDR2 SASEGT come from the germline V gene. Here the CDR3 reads CASSEAEAINYGYTF. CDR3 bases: TGTGCCAGCAGTGAGGCTGAGGCGATTAACTATGGCTACACCTTC.

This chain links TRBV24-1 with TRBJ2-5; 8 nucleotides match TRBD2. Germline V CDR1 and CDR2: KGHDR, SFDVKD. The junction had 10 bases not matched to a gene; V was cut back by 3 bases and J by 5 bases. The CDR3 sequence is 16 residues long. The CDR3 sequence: CATSDAGASGLETQYF. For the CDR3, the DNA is TGTGCCACCAGTGATGCCGGGGCTAGCGGGCTGGAGACCCAGTACTTC.

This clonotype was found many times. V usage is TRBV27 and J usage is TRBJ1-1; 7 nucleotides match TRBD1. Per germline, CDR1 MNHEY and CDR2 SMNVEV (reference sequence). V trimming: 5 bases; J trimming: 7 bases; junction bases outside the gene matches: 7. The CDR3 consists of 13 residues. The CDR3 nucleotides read TGTGCCAGCAGTCCTCCTGACAGGGTTGAAGCTTTCTTT. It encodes CASSPPDRVEAFF.

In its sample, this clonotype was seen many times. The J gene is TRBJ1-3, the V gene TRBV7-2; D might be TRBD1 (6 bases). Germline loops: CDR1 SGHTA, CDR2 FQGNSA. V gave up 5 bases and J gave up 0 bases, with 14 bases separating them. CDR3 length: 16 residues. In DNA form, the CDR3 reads TGTGCCAGCAGCGCCTTACAGGGCAGCTCTGGAAACACCATATATTTT. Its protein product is CASSALQGSSGNTIYF.